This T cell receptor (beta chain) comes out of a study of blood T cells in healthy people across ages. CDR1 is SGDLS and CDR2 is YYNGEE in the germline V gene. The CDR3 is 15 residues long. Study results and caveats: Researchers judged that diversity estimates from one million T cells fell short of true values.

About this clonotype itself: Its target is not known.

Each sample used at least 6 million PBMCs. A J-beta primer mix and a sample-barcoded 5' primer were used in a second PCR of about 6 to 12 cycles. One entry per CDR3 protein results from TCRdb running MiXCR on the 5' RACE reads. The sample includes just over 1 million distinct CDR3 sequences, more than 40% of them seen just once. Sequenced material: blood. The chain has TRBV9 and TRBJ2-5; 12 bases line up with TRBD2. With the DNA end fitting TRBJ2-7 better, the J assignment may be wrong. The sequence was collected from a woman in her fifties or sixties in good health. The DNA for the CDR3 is TGTGCCAGCAGCAGAGGACTAGCGGGAAGGGACGAGCAGTACTTC. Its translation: CASSRGLAGRDEQYF.